Here is one T cell receptor (beta chain) with its context. In germline, CDR1 is SGHTA, CDR2 FQGNSA. V lost 3 bases and J 4 bases, leaving 6 bases between the germline ends. The CDR3 is made up of 12 amino acids. These data originate in a study of control samples from healthy donors and cancer patients. Repertoires were generated with immunoSEQ multiplex PCR, while TCRdb's copy carries only in-frame clones and drops some. The table lists some 220,000 clones, around 94% of them singletons, with about 1.6% in the top ten. The source of this sequence is a man aged 45-65 years in good health. The rearrangement uses TRBV7-2 and TRBJ1-2; D gene unclear. Sequences were obtained from blood. CDR3 in DNA: TGTGCCAGCAGCTTGCCCCTCTATGGCTACACCTTC. Its protein is CASSLPLYGYTF. Using reference TRBV7-2 and TRBJ1-2 for the parts outside the CDR3, the full variable domain is GAGVSQSPSNKVTEKGKDVELRCDPISGHTALYWYRQSLGQGLEFLIYFQGNSAPDKSGLPSDRFSAERTGGSVSTLTIQRTQQEDSAVYLCASSLPLYGYTFGSGTRLTVV.